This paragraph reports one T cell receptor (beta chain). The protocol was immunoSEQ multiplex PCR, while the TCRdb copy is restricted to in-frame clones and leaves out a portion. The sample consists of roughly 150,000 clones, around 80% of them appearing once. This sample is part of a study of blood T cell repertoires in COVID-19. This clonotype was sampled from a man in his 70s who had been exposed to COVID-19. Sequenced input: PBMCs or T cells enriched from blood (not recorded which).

The CDR3 region is CASSSSTPGNYGYTF. DNA for the CDR3: TGTGCCAGCAGCTCTTCTACCCCGGGGAACTATGGCTACACCTTC. The chain combines TRBV7-6 with TRBJ1-2; D is unresolved. The CDR3 sequence is 15 residues long. Trimming pared 4 bases from V and 2 bases from J, leaving 14 bases between. Germline V gene sequence: CDR1 SGHVS, CDR2 FNYEAQ.